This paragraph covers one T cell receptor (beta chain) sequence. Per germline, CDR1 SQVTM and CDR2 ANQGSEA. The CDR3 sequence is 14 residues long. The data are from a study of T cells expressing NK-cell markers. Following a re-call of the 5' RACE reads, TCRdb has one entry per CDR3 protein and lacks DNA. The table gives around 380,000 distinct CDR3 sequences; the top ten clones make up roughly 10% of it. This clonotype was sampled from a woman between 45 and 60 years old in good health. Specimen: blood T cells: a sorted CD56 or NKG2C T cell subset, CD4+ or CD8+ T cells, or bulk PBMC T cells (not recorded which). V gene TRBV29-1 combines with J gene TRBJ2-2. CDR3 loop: CSVEDSVYTGELFF.